This is a list of T cell receptor beta chains from one sample in a study of tumor and adjacent non-tumor tissue in lung cancer. A single record per CDR3 protein comes from TCRdb applying MiXCR to the multiplex PCR reads. The table has fewer than 120,000 distinct CDR3 sequences, nearly 85% seen once. Sample: lung tumor tissue. All receptors come from a man aged 65-85 years with non-small cell lung cancer. Each CDR3 is given with its conserved first and last residue. D genes are given only for firm matches. Clone size is stated in some rows and not others, as once, few, many or a class when expanded.

D	V	J	size	DNA	CDR3
.	TRBV10-2	TRBJ2-1	.	TGCGCCAGCAGGTCCCCGGGATCCTCTTCTCATGAGTACTTCTTC	CASRSPGSSSHEYFF
.	TRBV11-1	TRBJ1-2	.	TGTGTCAGCAGCTCATGCAGATATGGCTACACCTTC	CVSSSCRYGYTF
TRBD1	TRBV5-4	TRBJ2-2	few	TGTGCCAGCAGCTTACGGCCGGGGACAGGGATCCCCGGGGAGCTGCTTTTT	CASSLRPGTGIPGELLF
.	TRBV4-1	TRBJ2-3	.	TGTGCCAGCGGAGGCACAGATACGCAGTATTTT	CASGGTDTQYF
TRBD1	TRBV6-2/TRBV6-3	TRBJ1-1	.	TGTGCCGGCAGTGACTTCCAGGGGGGGACTGGAGCTTTCTTT	CAGSDFQGGTGAFF
TRBD2	TRBV10-3	TRBJ2-1	many	TGTGCCATCAGGTCCCACACTAGCGGGAGTTACAATGAGCAGTTCTTC	CAIRSHTSGSYNEQFF
.	TRBV5-6	TRBJ1-1	.	TGTGCCACCAACACCTTCGAACGCACTGAAGCTTTCTTT	CATNTFERTEAFF
.	TRBV6-5	TRBJ1-4	.	TGTGCCAGTAGATCAGGACTGGGGAGAGGTGAAAAACTGTTTTTT	CASRSGLGRGEKLFF
TRBD2	TRBV6-5	TRBJ2-1	.	TGTGCCAGCAGATCCCTAGCGGGACTGGGGAAAGAGCAGTTCTTC	CASRSLAGLGKEQFF
TRBD1	TRBV28	TRBJ2-5	.	TGTGCCCGCAGCAGCCGGGACAGGGGAATCTTGGAAACCCAGTACTTC	CARSSRDRGILETQYF
.	TRBV12-3/TRBV12-4	TRBJ1-5	.	TGTGCCAGCAGCGACGGGGTTCAGTCCCAGCATTTT	CASSDGVQSQHF
.	TRBV20-1	TRBJ1-2	once	TGCAGTGCTAAGGGATGTGCCTACACCTTC	CSAKGCAYTF
.	TRBV5-4	TRBJ1-6	.	TGTGCCAGCAGATACTTACCGAGACACCTTAATTCACCCTTCCAATTT	CASRYLPRHLNSPFQF
.	TRBV6-2/TRBV6-3	TRBJ2-3	.	TGTGCCAGCAGTTACCGGAGCCCGCAGACAGATATGCAGTATTTT	CASSYRSPQTDMQYF